This T cell receptor beta chain is drawn from a study of T cell repertoires in cytomegalovirus infection. Findings and limits, study-wide: Summed public TCR beta family frequency identified CMV carriers bearing the relevant HLA.

To note about this clonotype: Its matching antigen is unknown.

A single record per CDR3 protein comes from TCRdb applying MiXCR to the reads. The sample has 150,000 to 200,000 distinct CDR3 sequences, about 30% seen once. This CDR3 contains 15 residues. V was shortened by 0 bases and J by 7 bases, with 10 bases between the two germline ends. Germline CDR1 and CDR2: ENHRY and SYGVKD. The V and J genes are TRBV10-3 and TRBJ1-6; no firm D call. The sequencing input was PBMCs. The TCR sequence derives from a human donor in good health (CMV status not recorded). Some clones in this sample may be carry-over from other donors' samples. The CDR3 region is CAISESGGVNSPLHF. As DNA, the CDR3 is TGTGCCATCAGTGAGTCGGGTGGGGTAAATTCACCCCTCCACTTT.